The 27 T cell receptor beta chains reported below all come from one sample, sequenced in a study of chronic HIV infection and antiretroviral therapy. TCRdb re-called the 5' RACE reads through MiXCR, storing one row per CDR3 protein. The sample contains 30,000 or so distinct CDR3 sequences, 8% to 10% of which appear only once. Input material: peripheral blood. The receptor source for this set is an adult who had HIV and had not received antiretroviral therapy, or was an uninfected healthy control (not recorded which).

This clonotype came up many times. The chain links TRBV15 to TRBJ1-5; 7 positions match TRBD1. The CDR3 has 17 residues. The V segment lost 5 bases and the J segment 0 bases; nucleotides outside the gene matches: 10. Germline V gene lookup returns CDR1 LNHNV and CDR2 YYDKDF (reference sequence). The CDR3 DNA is TGTGCCACCAGCGCAGGGGGTTGGAGATATAGCAATCAGCCCCAGCATTTT. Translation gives CATSAGGWRYSNQPQHF.

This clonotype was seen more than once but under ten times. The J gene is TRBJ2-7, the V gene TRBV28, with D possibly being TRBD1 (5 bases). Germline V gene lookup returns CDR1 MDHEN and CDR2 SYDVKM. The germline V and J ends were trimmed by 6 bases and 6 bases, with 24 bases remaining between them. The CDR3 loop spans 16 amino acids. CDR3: CASSPRQRPALGEQYF. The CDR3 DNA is TGTGCCAGCAGCCCCAGACAGCGACCCGCCCTGGGCGAGCAGTACTTC.

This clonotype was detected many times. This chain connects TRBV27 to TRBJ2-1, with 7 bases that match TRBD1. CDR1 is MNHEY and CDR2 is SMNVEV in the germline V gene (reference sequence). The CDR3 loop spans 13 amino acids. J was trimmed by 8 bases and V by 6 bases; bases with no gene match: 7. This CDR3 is CASRKLGGDEQFF. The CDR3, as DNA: TGTGCCAGCAGAAAACTAGGGGGCGATGAGCAGTTCTTC.

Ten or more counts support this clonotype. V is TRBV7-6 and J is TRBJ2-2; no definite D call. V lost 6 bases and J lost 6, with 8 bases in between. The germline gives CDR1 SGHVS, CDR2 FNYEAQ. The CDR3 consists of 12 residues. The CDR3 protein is CASSHQAGELFF. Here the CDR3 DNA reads TGTGCCAGCAGTCACCAAGCCGGGGAGCTGTTTTTT.

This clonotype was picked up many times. CDR3 loop: CASSKETQYF. The CDR3 nucleotides read TGTGCCAGCAGCAAAGAGACCCAGTACTTC. The chain joins TRBV21-1 to TRBJ2-5. TRBV21-1 is assigned pseudogene status. CDR3 length: 10 residues.

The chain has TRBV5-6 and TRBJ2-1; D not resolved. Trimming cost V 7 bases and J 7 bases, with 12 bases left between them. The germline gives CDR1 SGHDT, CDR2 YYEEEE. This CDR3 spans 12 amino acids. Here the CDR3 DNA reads TGTGCCAGCTCCCCTAGGCATAATGAGCAGTTCTTC. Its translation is CASSPRHNEQFF.

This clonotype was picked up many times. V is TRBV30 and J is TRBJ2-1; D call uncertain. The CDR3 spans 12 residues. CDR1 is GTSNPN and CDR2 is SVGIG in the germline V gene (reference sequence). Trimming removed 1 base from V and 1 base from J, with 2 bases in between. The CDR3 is CAWSGSYNEQFF. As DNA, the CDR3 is TGTGCCTGGAGTGGGTCCTACAATGAGCAGTTCTTC.

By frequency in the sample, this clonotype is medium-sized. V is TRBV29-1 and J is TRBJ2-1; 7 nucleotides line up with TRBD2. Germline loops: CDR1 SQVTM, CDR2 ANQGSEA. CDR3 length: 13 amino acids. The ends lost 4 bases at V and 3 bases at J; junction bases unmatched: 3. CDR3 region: CSVGSGDYNEQFF. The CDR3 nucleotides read TGCAGCGTTGGGAGCGGGGACTACAATGAGCAGTTCTTC.

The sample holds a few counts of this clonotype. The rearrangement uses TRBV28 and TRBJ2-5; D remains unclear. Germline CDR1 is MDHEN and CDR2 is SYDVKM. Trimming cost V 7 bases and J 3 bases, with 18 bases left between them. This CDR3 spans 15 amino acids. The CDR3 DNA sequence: TGTGCCAGCACCCGGCCACAGCGACCGAAAGAGACCCAGTACTTC. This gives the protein CASTRPQRPKETQYF.

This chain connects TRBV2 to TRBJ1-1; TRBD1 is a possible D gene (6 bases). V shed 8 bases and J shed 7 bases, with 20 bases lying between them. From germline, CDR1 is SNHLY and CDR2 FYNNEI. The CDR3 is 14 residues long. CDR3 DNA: TGTGCCAGCTCTGACATCGGGGGCGCTCGTGAAGCTTTCTTT. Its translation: CASSDIGGAREAFF.

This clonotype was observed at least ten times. The CDR3 here is CASRKGAQYF. The DNA for the CDR3 is TGTGCCAGCAGGAAAGGGGCCCAGTACTTC. The V gene is TRBV25-1, the J gene TRBJ2-5; tentative D call: TRBD1 (5 bases). Germline loops: CDR1 MGHDK, CDR2 SYGVNS. The V gene lost 6 bases and the J gene lost 9 bases, with 8 bases spanning the gap. This CDR3 comprises 10 residues.

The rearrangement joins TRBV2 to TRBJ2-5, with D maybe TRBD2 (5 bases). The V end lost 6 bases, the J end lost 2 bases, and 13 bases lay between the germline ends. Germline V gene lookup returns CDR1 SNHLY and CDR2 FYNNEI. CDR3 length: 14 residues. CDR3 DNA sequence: TGTGCCAGCAGGATGCCAGACTATCAAGAGACCCAGTACTTC. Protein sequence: CASRMPDYQETQYF.

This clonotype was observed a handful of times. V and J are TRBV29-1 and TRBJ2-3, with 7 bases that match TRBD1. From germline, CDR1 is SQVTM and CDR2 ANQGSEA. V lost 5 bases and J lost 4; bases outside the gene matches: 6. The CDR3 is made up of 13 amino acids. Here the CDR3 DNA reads TGCAGCGTTCGTGGACAGGCATCAGATACGCAGTATTTT. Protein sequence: CSVRGQASDTQYF.

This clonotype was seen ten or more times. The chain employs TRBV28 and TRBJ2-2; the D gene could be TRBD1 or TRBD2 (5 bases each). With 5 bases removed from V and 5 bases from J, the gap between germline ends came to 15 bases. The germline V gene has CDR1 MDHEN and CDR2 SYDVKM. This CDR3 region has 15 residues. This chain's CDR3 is CASSLGDGETGELFF. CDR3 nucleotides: TGTGCCAGCAGTCTCGGGGACGGGGAAACCGGGGAGCTGTTTTTT.

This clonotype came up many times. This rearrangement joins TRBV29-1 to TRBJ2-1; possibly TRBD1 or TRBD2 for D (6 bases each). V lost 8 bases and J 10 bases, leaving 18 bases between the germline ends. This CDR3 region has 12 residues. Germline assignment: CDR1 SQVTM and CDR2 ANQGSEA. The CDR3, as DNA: TGCAGCCAAAGACAAAGGGGGAGGGAGCAGTTCTTC. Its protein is CSQRQRGREQFF.

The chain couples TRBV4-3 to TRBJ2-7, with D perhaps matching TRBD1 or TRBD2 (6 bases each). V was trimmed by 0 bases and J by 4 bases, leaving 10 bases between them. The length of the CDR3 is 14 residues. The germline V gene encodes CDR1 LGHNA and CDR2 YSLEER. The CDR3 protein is CASSQDIGGYEQYF. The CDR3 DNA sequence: TGCGCCAGCAGCCAAGACATAGGGGGGTACGAGCAGTACTTC.

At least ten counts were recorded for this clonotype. The chain's CDR3 is CSARAPRGREAYEQYF. CDR3 nucleotides: TGCAGTGCTAGAGCTCCTCGGGGGCGGGAGGCCTACGAGCAGTACTTC. V and J are TRBV20-1 and TRBJ2-7, with 8 bases identical to TRBD2. Germline trimming cut 1 base from V and 2 bases from J; bases unmatched to any gene: 10. The germline V gene encodes CDR1 DFQATT and CDR2 SNEGSKA (reference sequence). The length of the CDR3 is 16 residues.

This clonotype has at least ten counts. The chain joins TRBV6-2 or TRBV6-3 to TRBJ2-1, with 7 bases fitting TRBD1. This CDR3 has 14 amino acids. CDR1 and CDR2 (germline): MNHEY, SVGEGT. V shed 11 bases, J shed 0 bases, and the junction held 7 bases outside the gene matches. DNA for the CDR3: TGTGCCTGTACGGGACAGAGCTCCTACAATGAGCAGTTCTTC. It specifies CACTGQSSYNEQFF.

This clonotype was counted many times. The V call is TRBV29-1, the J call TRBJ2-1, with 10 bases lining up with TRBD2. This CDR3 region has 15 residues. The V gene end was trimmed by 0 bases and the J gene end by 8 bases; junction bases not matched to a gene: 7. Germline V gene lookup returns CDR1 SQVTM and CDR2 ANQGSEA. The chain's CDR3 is CSVEDMASGSYEQFF. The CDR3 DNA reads TGCAGCGTTGAAGATATGGCTAGCGGGAGCTATGAGCAGTTCTTC.

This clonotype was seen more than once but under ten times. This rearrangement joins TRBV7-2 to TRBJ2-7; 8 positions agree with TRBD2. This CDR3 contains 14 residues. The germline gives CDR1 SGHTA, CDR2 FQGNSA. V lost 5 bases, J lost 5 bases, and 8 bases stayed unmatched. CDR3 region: CASSEYGGRHEQYF. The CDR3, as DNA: TGTGCCAGCAGCGAATATGGCGGGAGGCACGAGCAGTACTTC.

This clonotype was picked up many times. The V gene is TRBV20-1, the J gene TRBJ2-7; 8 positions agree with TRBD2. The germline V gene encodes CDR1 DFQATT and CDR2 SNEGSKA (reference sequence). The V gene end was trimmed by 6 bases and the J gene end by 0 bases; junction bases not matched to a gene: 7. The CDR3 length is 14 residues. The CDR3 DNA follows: TGCAGTGCAACCGGGACTAGGTCCTCCTACGAGCAGTACTTC. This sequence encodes CSATGTRSSYEQYF.

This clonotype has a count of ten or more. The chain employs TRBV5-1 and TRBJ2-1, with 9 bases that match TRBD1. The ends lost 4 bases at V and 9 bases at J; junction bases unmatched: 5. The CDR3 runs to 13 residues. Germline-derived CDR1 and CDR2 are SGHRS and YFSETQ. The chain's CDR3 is CASSLGQGGEQFF. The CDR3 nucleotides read TGCGCCAGCAGCCTGGGACAGGGCGGTGAGCAGTTCTTC.

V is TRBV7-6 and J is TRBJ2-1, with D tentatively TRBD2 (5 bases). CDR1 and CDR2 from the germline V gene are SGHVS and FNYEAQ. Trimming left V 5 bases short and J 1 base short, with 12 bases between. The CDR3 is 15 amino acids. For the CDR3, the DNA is TGTGCCAGCAGCCCACTACTAGGGTCCTACAATGAGCAGTTCTTC. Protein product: CASSPLLGSYNEQFF. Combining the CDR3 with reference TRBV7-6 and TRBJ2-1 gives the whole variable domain GAGVSQSPRYKVTKRGQDVALRCDPISGHVSLYWYRQALGQGPEFLTYFNYEAQQDKSGLPNDRFSAERPEGSISTLTIQRTEQRDSAMYRCASSPLLGSYNEQFFGPGTRLTVL.

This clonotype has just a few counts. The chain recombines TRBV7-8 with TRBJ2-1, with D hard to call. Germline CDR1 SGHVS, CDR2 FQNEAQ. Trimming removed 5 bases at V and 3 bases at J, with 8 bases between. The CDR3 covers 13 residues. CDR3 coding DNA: TGTGCCAGCAGCAGGGTGGGCTACAATGAGCAGTTCTTC. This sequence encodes CASSRVGYNEQFF.

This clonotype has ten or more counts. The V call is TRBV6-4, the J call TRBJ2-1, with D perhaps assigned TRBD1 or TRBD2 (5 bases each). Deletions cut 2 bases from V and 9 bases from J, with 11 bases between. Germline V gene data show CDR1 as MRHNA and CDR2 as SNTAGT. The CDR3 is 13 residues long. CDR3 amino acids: CASSDRGRGEQFF. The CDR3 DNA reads TGTGCCAGCAGTGACAGGGGACGAGGTGAGCAGTTCTTC.

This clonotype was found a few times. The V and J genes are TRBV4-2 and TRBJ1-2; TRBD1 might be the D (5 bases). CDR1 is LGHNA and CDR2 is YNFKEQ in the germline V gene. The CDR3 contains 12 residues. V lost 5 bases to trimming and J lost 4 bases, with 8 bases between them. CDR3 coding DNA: TGTGCCAGCAGCTTCGACAGCTATGGCTACACCTTC. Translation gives CASSFDSYGYTF.

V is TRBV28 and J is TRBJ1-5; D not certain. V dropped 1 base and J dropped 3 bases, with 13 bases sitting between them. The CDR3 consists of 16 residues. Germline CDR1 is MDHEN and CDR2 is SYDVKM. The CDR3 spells CASSLFPRRVNQPQHF. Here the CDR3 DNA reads TGTGCCAGCAGTTTATTTCCGAGGCGGGTCAATCAGCCCCAGCATTTT.